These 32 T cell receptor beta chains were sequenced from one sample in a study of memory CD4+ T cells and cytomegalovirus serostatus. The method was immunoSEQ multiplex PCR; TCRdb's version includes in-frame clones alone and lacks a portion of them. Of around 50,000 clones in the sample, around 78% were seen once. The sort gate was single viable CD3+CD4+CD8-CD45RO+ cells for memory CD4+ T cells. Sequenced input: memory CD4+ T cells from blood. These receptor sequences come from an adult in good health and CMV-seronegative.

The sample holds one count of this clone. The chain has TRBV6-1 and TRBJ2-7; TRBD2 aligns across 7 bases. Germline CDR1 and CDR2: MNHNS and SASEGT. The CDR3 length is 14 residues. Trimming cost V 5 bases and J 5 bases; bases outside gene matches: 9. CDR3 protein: CASSPTGGSDEQYF. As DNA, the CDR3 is TGTGCCAGCAGTCCGACGGGAGGTTCGGACGAGCAGTACTTC.

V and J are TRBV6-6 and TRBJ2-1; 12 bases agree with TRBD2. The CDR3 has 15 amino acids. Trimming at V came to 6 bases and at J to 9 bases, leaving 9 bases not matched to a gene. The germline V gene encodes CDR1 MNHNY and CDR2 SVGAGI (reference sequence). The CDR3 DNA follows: TGTGCCAGCAGCTCGCCTAGCGGGAGGGCTGGTGAGCAGTTCTTC. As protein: CASSSPSGRAGEQFF.

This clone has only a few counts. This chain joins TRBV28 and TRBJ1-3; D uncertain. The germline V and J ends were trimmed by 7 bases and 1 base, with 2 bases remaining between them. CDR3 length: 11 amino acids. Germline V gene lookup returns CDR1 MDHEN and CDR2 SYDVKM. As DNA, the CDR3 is TGTGCCAGCATGTCTGGAAACACCATATATTTT. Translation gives CASMSGNTIYF.

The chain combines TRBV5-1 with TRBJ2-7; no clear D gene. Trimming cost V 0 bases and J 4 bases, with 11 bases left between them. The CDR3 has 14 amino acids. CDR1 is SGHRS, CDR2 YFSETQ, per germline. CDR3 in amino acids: CASSLGPSSYEQYF. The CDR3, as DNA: TGCGCCAGCAGCTTGGGTCCCTCTAGTTACGAGCAGTACTTC.

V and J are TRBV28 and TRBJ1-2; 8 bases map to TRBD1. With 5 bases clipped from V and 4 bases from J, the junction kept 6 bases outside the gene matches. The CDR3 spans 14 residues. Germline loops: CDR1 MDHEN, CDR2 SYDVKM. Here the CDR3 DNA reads TGTGCCAGCAGTCCCGGGACAGGCCGCTATGGCTACACCTTC. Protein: CASSPGTGRYGYTF.

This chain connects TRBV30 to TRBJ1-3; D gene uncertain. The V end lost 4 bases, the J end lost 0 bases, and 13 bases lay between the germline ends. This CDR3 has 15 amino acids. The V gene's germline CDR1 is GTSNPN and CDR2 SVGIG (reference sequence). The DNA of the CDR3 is TGTGCCTGGAATAACGGGGAATACTCTGGAAACACCATATATTTT. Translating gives CAWNNGEYSGNTIYF.

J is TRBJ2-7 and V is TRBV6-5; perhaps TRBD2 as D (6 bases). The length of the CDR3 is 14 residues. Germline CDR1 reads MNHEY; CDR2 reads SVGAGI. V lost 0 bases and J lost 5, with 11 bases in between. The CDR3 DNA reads TGTGCCAGCAGTTACTCAGCGGGTTCCCACGAGCAGTACTTC. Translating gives CASSYSAGSHEQYF.

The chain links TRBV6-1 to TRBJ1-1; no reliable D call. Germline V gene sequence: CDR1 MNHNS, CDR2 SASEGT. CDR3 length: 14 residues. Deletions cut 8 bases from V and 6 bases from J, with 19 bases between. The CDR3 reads CASSTTGPGAEAFF. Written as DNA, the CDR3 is TGTGCCAGCTCAACGACCGGGCCCGGGGCTGAAGCTTTCTTT.

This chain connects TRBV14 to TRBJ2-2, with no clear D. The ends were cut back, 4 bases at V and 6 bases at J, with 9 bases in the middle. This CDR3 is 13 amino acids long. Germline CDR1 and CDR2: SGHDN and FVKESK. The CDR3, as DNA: TGTGCCAGCAGCCTAGCTTTAGCCGGGGAGCTGTTTTTT. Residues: CASSLALAGELFF.

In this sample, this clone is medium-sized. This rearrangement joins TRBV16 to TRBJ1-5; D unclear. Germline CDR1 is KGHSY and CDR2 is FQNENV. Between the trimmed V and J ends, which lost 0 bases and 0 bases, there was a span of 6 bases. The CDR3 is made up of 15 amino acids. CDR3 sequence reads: CASSQSGLSNQPQHF. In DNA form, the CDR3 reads TGTGCCAGCAGCCAATCAGGCCTTAGCAATCAGCCCCAGCATTTT.

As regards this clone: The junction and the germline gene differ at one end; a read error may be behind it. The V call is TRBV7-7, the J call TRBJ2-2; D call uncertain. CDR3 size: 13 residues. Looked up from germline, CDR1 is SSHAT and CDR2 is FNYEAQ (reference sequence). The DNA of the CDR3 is TGTGCTAGCAGCCCGATAAGGAGTGGGGAGCTGTTTTTT. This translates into CASSPIRSGELFF.

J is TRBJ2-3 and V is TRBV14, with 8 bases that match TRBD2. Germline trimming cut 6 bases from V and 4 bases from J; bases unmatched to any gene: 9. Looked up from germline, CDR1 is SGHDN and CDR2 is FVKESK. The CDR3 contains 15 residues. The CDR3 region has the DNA TGTGCCAGCAGACGACTAGAGCGGGAGTCAGATACGCAGTATTTT. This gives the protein CASRRLERESDTQYF.

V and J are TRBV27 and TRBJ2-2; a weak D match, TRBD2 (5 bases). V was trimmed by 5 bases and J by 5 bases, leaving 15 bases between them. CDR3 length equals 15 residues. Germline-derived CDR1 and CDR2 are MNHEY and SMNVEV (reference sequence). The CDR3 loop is CASSTSRRKTGELFF. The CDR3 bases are TGTGCCAGCAGTACCAGCCGGAGGAAAACCGGGGAGCTGTTTTTT.

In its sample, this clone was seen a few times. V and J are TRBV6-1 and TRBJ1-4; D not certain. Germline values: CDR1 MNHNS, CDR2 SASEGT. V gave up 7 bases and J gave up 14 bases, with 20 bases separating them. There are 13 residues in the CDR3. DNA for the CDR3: TGTGCCAGCACCCCAGAAGGTACCAGTTTCCTGTTTTTT. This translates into CASTPEGTSFLFF.

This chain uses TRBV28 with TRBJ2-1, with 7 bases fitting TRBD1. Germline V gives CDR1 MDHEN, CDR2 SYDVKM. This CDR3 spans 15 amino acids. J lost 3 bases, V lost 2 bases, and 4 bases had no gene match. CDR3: CASSLRGLGYNEQFF. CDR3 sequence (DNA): TGTGCCAGCAGTTTAAGGGGGCTTGGCTACAATGAGCAGTTCTTC.

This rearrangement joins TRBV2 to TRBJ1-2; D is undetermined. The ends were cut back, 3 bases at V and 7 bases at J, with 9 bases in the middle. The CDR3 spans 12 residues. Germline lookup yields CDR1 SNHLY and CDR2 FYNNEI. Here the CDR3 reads CASSDRSGGYTF. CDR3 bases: TGTGCCAGCAGTGATAGGTCGGGTGGCTACACCTTC.

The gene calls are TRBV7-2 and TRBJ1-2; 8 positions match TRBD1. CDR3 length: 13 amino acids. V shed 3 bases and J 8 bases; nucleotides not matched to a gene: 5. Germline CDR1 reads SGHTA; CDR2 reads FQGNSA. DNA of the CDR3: TGTGCCAGCAGCTTGGACAGGGATACCGGCTACACCTTC. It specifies CASSLDRDTGYTF.

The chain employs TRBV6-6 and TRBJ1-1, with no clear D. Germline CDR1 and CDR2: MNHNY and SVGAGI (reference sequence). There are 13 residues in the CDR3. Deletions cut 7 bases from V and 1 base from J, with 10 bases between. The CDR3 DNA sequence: TGTGCCAGCACCGAGTCACGGAACACTGAAGCTTTCTTT. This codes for CASTESRNTEAFF.

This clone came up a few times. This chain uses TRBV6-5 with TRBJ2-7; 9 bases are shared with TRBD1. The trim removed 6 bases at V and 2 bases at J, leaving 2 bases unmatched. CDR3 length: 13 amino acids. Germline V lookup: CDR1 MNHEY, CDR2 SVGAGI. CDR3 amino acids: CASRRQGAYEQYF. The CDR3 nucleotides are TGTGCCAGCAGAAGACAGGGGGCCTACGAGCAGTACTTC.

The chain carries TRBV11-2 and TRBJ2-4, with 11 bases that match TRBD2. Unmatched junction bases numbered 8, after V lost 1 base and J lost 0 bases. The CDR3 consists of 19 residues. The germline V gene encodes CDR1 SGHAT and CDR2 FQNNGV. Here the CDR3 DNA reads TGTGCCAGCAGCTTAGGGGTTAGCGGGAGGGGCCTAGCCAAAAACATTCAGTACTTC. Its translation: CASSLGVSGRGLAKNIQYF.

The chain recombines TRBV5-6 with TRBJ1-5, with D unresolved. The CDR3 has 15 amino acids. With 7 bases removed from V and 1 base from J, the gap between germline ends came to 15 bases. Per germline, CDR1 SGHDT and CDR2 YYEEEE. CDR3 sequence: CASASSRESNQPQHF. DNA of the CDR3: TGTGCCAGCGCTTCCTCGCGGGAGAGCAATCAGCCCCAGCATTTT.

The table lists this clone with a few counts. As DNA, the CDR3 is TGTGCCAGCGGCCAACGGGTGGAAGGGGAGACCCAGTACTTC. This codes for CASGQRVEGETQYF. The V gene is TRBV7-9, the J gene TRBJ2-5; D is ambiguous. The V end was cut by 8 bases, the J end by 5 bases, with 18 bases between. Germline V gene sequence: CDR1 SEHNR, CDR2 FQNEAQ (reference sequence). The CDR3 length is 14 residues.

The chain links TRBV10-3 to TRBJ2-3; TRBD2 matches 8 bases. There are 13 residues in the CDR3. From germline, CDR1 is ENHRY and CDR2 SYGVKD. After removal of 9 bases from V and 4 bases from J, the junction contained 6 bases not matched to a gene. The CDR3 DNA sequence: TGTGCCATTAAAGCGGGAGTGTCAGATACGCAGTATTTT. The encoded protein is CAIKAGVSDTQYF.

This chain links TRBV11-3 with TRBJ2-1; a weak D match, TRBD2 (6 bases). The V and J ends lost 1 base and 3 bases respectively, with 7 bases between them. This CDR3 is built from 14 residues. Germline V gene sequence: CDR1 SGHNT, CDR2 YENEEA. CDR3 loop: CASSLAGDYNEQFF. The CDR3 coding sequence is TGTGCCAGCAGCTTAGCGGGAGACTACAATGAGCAGTTCTTC.

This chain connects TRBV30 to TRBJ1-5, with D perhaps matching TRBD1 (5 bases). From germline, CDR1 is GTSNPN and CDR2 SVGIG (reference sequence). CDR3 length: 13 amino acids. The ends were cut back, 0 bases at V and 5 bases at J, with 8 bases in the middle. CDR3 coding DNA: TGTGCCTGGAGTGTGGGGCACGATCAGCCCCAGCATTTT. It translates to CAWSVGHDQPQHF.

This CDR3 reads CSVDKGREYNEQFF. Written as DNA, the CDR3 is TGCAGCGTTGACAAGGGACGGGAGTACAATGAGCAGTTCTTC. V gene TRBV29-1 combines with J gene TRBJ2-1; D may be TRBD2 (6 bases). Germline CDR1 and CDR2: SQVTM and ANQGSEA. With 3 bases removed from V and 4 bases from J, the gap between germline ends came to 13 bases. This CDR3 is built from 14 residues.

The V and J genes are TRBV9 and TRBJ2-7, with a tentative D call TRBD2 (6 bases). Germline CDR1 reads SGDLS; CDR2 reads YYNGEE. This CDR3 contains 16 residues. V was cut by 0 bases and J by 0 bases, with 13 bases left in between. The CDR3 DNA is TGTGCCAGCAGCGTAGGTCTTCGGGACTCCTCCTACGAGCAGTACTTC. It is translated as CASSVGLRDSSYEQYF.

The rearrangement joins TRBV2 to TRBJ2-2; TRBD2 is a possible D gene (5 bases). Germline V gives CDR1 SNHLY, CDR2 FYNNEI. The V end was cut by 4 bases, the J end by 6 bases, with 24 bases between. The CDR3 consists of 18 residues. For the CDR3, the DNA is TGTGCCAGCAGTGTCTTAAGCGTAGGAGGCAGTCTGGCCGGGGAGCTGTTTTTT. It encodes CASSVLSVGGSLAGELFF.

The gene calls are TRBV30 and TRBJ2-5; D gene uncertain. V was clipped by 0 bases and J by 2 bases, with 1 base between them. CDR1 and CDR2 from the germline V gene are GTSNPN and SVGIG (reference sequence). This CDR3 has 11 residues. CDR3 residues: CAWSVQETQYF. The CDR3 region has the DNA TGTGCCTGGAGTGTACAAGAGACCCAGTACTTC.

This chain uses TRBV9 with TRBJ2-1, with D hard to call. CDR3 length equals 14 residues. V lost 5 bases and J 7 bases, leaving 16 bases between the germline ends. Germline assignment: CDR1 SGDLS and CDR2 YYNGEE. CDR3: CASSWEANSNEQFF. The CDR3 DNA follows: TGTGCCAGCAGTTGGGAAGCGAACTCAAATGAGCAGTTCTTC.

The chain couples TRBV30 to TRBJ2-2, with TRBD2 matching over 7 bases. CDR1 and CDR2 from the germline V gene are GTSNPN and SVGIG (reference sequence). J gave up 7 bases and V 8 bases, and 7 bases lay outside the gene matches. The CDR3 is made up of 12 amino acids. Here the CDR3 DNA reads TGTGCCACGGGGAGGGGAGGCGGGGAGCTGTTTTTT. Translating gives CATGRGGGELFF.

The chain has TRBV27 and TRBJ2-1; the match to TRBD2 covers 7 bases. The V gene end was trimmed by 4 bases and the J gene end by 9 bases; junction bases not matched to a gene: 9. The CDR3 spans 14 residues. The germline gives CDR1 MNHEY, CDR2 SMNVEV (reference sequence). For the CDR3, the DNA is TGTGCCAGCAGTTCGCTCGGGAGGTCGGGTGAGCAGTTCTTC. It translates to CASSSLGRSGEQFF.